This T cell receptor beta chain was obtained from a study of T cell responses to AZD1222 COVID-19 vaccine. Background on the study: Combined were second doses at about 4 or about 12 weeks.

Assay: immunoSEQ multiplex PCR; the TCRdb copy retains only in-frame clones and omits some. The sample includes 90,000 to 100,000 clones, around 89% of them seen just once. This clone was detected once. Its antigen is currently unknown. Study observations and caveats: Across spike, vaccine-associated CD4 TCRs were found, dominant at 160-218 and 743-854. White British ancestry dominated among donors, who included more females, and clonal diversity was possibly underestimated. Targeting of unmutated variant regions was reportedly seen in nearly half of spike-specific TCRs.

The sequence came from an adult in good health. Sequencing used peripheral blood, obtained on day 0 of AZD1222 vaccination.

Here the CDR3 DNA reads TGTGCCAGCAGCCCTGGGGCAGGGGGGTACACTGAAGCTTTCTTT. It translates to CASSPGAGGYTEAFF. V usage is TRBV5-4 and J usage is TRBJ1-1; 7 bases match TRBD1. The trim removed 4 bases at V and 3 bases at J, leaving 9 bases unmatched. CDR3 length: 15 amino acids. Per germline, CDR1 SGHNT and CDR2 YYREEE (reference sequence).